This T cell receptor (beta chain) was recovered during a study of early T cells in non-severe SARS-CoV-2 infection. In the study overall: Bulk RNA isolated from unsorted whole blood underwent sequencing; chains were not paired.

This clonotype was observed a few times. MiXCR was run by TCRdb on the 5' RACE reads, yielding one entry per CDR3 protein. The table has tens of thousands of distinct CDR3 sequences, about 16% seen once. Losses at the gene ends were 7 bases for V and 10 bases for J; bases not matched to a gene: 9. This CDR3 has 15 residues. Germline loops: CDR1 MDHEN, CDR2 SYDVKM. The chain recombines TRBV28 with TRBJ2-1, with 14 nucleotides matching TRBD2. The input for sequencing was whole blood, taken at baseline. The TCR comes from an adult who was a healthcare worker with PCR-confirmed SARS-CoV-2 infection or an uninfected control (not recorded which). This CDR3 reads CASTPGLAGGGEQFF. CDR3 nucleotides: TGTGCCAGCACCCCCGGACTAGCGGGAGGAGGGGAGCAGTTCTTC.